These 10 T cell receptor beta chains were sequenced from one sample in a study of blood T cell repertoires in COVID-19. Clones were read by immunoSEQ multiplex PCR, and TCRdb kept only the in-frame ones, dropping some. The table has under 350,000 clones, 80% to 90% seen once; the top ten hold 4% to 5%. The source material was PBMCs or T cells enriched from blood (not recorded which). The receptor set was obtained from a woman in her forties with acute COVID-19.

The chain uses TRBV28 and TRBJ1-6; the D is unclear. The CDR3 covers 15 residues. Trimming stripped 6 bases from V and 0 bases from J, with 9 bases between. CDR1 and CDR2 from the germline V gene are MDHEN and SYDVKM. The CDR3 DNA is TGTGCCAGCAGGCTAGCTGCCTCCTATAATTCACCCCTCCACTTT. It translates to CASRLAASYNSPLHF.

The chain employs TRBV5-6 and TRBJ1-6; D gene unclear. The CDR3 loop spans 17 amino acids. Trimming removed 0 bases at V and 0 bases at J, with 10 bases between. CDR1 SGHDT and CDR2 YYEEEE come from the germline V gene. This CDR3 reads CASSLGGPLSYNSPLHF. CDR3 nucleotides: TGTGCCAGCAGCTTGGGTGGCCCCCTCTCCTATAATTCACCCCTCCACTTT.

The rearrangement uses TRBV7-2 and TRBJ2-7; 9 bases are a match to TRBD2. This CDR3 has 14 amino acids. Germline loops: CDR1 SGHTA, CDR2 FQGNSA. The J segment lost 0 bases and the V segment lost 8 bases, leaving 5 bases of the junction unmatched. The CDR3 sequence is CASRLGLASYEQYF. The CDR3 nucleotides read TGTGCCAGCCGTCTGGGACTAGCCTCCTACGAGCAGTACTTC.

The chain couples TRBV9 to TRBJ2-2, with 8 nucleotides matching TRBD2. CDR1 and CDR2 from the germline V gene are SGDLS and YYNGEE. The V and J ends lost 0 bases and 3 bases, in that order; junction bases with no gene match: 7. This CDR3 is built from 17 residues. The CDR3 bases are TGTGCCAGCAGCGTAGAACTTAGCGGGACGGACACCGGGGAGCTGTTTTTT. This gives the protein CASSVELSGTDTGELFF. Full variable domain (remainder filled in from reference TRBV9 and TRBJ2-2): DSGVTQTPKHLITATGQRVTLRCSPRSGDLSVYWYQQSLDQGLQFLIQYYNGEERAKGNILERFSAQQFPDLHSELNLSSLELGDSALYFCASSVELSGTDTGELFFGEGSRLTVL.

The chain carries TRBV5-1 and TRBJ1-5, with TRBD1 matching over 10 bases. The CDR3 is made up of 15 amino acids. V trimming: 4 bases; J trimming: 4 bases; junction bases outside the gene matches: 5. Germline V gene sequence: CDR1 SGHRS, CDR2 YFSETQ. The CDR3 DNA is TGCGCCAGCAGCGTGACAGGGGGCTCGAATCAGCCCCAGCATTTT. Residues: CASSVTGGSNQPQHF.

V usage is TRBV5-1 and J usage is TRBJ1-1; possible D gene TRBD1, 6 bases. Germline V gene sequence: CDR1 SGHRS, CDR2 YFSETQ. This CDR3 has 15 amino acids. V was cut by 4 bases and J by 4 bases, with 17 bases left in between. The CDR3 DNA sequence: TGCGCCAGCAGCCTGGGTCCCAGGGGAAGCACTGAAGCTTTCTTT. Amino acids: CASSLGPRGSTEAFF.

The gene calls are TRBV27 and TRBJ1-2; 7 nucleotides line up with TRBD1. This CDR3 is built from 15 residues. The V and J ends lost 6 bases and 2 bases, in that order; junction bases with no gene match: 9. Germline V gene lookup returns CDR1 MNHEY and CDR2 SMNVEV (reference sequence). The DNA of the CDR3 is TGTGCCAGCAGAACGAACAGGGGCAGGAACTATGGCTACACCTTC. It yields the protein CASRTNRGRNYGYTF.

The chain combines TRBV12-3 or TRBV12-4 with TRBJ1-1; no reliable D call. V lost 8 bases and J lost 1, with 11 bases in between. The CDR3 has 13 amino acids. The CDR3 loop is CASRYRGNTEAFF. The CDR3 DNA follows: TGTGCCAGCCGTTATCGGGGGAACACTGAAGCTTTCTTT.

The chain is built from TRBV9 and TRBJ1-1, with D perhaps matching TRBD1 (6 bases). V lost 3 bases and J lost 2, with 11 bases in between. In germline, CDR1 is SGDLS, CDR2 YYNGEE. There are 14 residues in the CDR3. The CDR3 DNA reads TGTGCCAGCAGCGCGAACAGGGACAACACTGAAGCTTTCTTT. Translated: CASSANRDNTEAFF.

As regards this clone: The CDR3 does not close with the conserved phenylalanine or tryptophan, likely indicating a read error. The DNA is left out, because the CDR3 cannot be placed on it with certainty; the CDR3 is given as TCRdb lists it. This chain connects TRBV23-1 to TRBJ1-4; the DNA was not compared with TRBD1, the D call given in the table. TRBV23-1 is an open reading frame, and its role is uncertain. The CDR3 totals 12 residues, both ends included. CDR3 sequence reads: CAEIGTGQSSQE.